Included here is one T cell receptor (beta chain) sequence, with context. The antigen remains undetermined. The protocol was immunoSEQ multiplex PCR, while the TCRdb copy is restricted to in-frame clones and leaves out a portion. The sample shows tens of thousands of clones, 65% to 85% of them seen only once. This entry is derived from a study of identifying expanded T cells in peripheral blood. Findings and caveats of the study: Over approximately two and four weeks, about 17 and 20 clones changed, versus roughly 1.2 between replicates. Two-week clone count variance significantly increased as total template count grew.

There are 14 residues in the CDR3. Germline V gene sequence: CDR1 SGHDT, CDR2 YYEEEE. V lost 1 base and J 5 bases, leaving 10 bases between the germline ends. Healthy donors had no documented immune events, such as infections, while sampled. The chain joins TRBV5-6 to TRBJ1-5; D unclear. Sequences were obtained from blood. The TCR was taken from a person aged 18 to 75 in good health. In DNA form, the CDR3 reads TGTGCCAGCAGCTTGCGGCAGGCCCATCAGCCCCAGCATTTT. This gives the protein CASSLRQAHQPQHF.